Shown below are 5 T cell receptor beta chains from a single sample sequenced in a study of CD8 T cell repertoires and HIV-1 epitope variants. TCRdb's copy holds only in-frame clones and misses some; the assay was immunoSEQ multiplex PCR. The sample records 4,500 to 6,000 clones, roughly 60% being singletons. Which antigens these TCRs recognize remains unknown. Sequencing input: cultured CD8+ T cells derived from PBMCs. Receptors originate from a male donor with HIV.

This clone has more than one count but fewer than ten. J is TRBJ2-1 and V is TRBV14; D remains ambiguous. Trimming removed 0 bases at V and 2 bases at J, with 8 bases between. Per germline, CDR1 SGHDN and CDR2 FVKESK. The CDR3 extends over 15 amino acids. This chain's CDR3 is CASSQDRKPYNEQFF. The CDR3 DNA reads as TGTGCCAGCAGCCAAGATCGGAAGCCCTACAATGAGCAGTTCTTC.

The rearrangement links TRBV7-6 to TRBJ2-5, with D possibly called TRBD1 or TRBD2 (5 bases each). The J call could be wrong; TRBJ2-7 is a better fit for the DNA end. CDR3 length equals 14 residues. CDR1 and CDR2 from the germline V gene are SGHVS and FNYEAQ. The CDR3 DNA follows: TGTGCCAGCAGCCCCGGGACGGACTCCTACGAGCAGTACTTC. The encoded protein is CASSPGTDSYEQYF.

The V gene is TRBV5-6, the J gene TRBJ2-7; TRBD1 matches at 9 bases. Trimming took 4 bases from V and 5 from J; bases not matched to a gene: 7. Looked up from germline, CDR1 is SGHDT and CDR2 is YYEEEE. The CDR3 consists of 14 residues. The CDR3 coding sequence is TGTGCCAGCAGCCGGACAGGGGAAATTAACGAGCAGTACTTC. Its translation: CASSRTGEINEQYF. The variable domain in full, completed from reference TRBV5-6 and TRBJ2-7, reads DAGVTQSPTHLIKTRGQQVTLRCSPKSGHDTVSWYQQALGQGPQFIFQYYEEEERQRGNFPDRFSGHQFPNYSSELNVNALLLGDSALYLCASSRTGEINEQYFGPGTRLTVT.

This chain connects TRBV5-6 to TRBJ1-2, with TRBD1 matching 11 bases. The CDR3 contains 15 residues. V gave up 4 bases and J gave up 3 bases; unmatched junction bases: 5. CDR1 and CDR2 (germline): SGHDT, YYEEEE. CDR3 bases: TGTGCCAGCAGCCCGGGACAGGGGGTCGACTATGGCTACACCTTC. This sequence encodes CASSPGQGVDYGYTF.

The chain carries TRBV2 and TRBJ1-4; 9 bases are shared with TRBD1. The CDR3 sequence is 20 residues long. Germline V gene lookup returns CDR1 SNHLY and CDR2 FYNNEI. The V gene end was trimmed by 4 bases and the J gene end by 2 bases; junction bases not matched to a gene: 17. The CDR3 spells CASSGGRQGVSRVTNEKLFF. CDR3 DNA sequence: TGTGCCAGCAGTGGTGGACGACAGGGGGTTTCGCGTGTTACTAATGAAAAACTGTTTTTT.